This T cell receptor (beta chain) was profiled in a study of cytomegalovirus exposure and HLA in healthy donors. Study-wide results and caveats: TCR beta chains associated with HLA were, in a later analysis, more clonally expanded than equally common others.

This clone was counted a few times. Its antigen is not known. The study sampled nominally healthy donors, though unrecorded immune exposures were likely. 13 Jbeta primers and 60 Vbeta primers were used for the PCR. TCRdb keeps only in-frame clones here, not all; method: immunoSEQ multiplex PCR. This sample has tens of thousands of clones, with around 84% found just once. V shed 0 bases and J 5 bases; nucleotides not matched to a gene: 6. In germline, CDR1 is SEHNR, CDR2 FQNEAQ (reference sequence). This CDR3 spans 15 amino acids. This clonotype was sampled from a woman between 40 and 55 years old in good health and CMV-seropositive. The V and J genes are TRBV7-9 and TRBJ1-1; 7 bases are shared with TRBD1. The sequenced material came from PBMCs. The CDR3 sequence: CASSLAGTVVTEAFF. The DNA of the CDR3 is TGTGCCAGCAGCTTAGCGGGGACAGTGGTTACTGAAGCTTTCTTT.